This TCR beta chain was captured by sequencing in a study of robustness of blood B and T cell sequencing (dated by TCRdb to about 2018). About the investigation overall: The goal of the study was to figure out the amount of peripheral blood required to reliably characterize the TCRbeta and IgG repertoires of an individual. As technical replicates, two replicate TCRbeta cDNA libraries were prepared from one shared RNA pool derived from a single 10 ml draw. In each of the roughly ten independently drawn blood samples, both the TCRbeta and the IgG repertoires were quantified. Study-level results and caveats: EDTA tubes required immediate fractionation, limiting use in multi-site collections. The TCRbeta rarefaction curves did not fully level off, which suggests either under-sequencing or many low-abundance clonotypes. Coverage of the top 10,000 TCRbeta clonotypes approached saturation when 3 or 4 tubes (about 27-45 ml blood) were combined. Evidence of cross-contamination, likely caused by batch processing, was seen in one pair of TCRbeta libraries, and the UMI-sequence pairs shared between the two libraries were removed. The 1,000 most abundant TCRbeta clonotypes from the pooled draws were found in every single 10 ml sample. Between the technical replicate libraries, roughly 95% of the top 10,000 TCRbeta clonotypes in one library were also present in the other library. Overlap of rare TCRbeta clonotypes did not improve with pooling tubes, implying much larger blood volumes would be needed to capture them.

This clonotype came up a few times. This clone's antigen is unknown. No clone much larger than this one lies a single base away; base qualities are absent. TCRbeta repertoires were measured from mRNA instead of genomic DNA, an approach that captures expressed receptors. Without any cell sorting, leukocytes from the buffy coat were collected into Trizol, and RNA was extracted using the Direct-zol RNA MiniPrep Plus kit. To separate plasma, buffy coat and red blood cells, the EDTA blood tubes were centrifuged right away at 4 degrees C. The library was produced with PCR. TCRdb shows the sequencer as Illumina MiSeq. cDNA was made using SMARTScribe reverse transcriptase and a 5' template-switch oligo that added a universal priming site. The template-switch oligo carried a 12-nucleotide random unique molecular identifier (UMI) that tagged each cDNA molecule. During reverse transcription, TCRbeta transcripts were targeted using chain-specific reverse primers. Residual template-switch adapters were removed by uracil DNA glycosylase treatment, and cDNA was purified using a Qiagen MinElute kit. For the first PCR, around 23 cycles were run with KAPA HiFi HotStart ReadyMix and step-out primers, split across four 50 ul reactions. Before any further amplification, the products of the first-round PCR were gel-purified. Illumina Nextera adapters were attached in a second roughly 8-cycle PCR, after which libraries were purified and pooled. The UMI barcode for each TCRbeta molecule was captured by a 50-nucleotide 5' read. On the authors' methods: Using the MIGEC toolkit, reads were grouped by UMI into consensus reads. PEAR was used to merge forward and reverse consensus reads, producing the final reads. Identical UMI-sequence pairs shared across libraries were treated as cross-sample contamination and removed by a custom decontamination script. V(D)J assignment and CDR3 extraction were performed with MIGMAP, a wrapper around IgBLAST. TCR clonotypes were defined by identical V gene, J gene and CDR3 amino acid sequence; CDR1 and CDR2 were not sequenced. TCRdb redid the processing of the public reads, applying fastp at Q25 and MiXCR, and retained in-frame beta chains. Rows merge per CDR3 protein into single entries with the most common DNA and genes. The V and J calls were not made by the authors but by TCRdb's processing. Recorded for this sample are roughly 4,000 distinct CDR3 sequences; about half of them occurred a single time. Over 20% of the sample rests with the top ten.

This TCR came from a human donor in good health. Specimen: peripheral blood.

The base sequence is TGTGCCAGCAGTCCTAAGTCGAGGGTATCGGAGACCCAGTACTTC. This translates into CASSPKSRVSETQYF. Rearrangement joined TRBV7-9 to TRBJ2-5; the D segment could be TRBD2, given 5 matching bases. The CDR1 and CDR2 encoded by the germline V gene (reference sequence) are SEHNR and FQNEAQ. V and J are truncated by 6 bases and 5 bases respectively, leaving an intervening sequence of 19 bases. The CDR3, cysteine through phenylalanine, is 15 amino acids long. Only CDR3 DNA remains: 45 bases, in frame from the first base.